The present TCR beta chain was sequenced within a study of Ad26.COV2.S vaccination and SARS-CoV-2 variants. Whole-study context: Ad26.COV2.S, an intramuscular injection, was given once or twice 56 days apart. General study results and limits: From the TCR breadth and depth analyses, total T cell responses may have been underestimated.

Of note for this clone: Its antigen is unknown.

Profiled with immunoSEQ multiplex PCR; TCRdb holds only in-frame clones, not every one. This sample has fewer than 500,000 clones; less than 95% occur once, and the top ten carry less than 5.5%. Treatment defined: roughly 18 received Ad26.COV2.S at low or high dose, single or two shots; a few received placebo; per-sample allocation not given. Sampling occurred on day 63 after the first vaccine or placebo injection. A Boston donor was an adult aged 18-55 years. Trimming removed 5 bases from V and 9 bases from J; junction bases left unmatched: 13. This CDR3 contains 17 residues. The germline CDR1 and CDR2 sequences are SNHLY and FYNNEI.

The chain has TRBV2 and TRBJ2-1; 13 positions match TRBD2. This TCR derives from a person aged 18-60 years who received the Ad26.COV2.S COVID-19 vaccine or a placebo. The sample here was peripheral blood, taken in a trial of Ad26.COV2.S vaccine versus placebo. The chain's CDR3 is CASSIKTGLAGIVEQFF. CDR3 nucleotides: TGTGCCAGCAGTATTAAGACGGGACTAGCGGGAATAGTTGAGCAGTTCTTC.